Listed below are T cell receptor beta chains from one sample, sequenced in a study of blood T cell repertoires in COVID-19. Only in-frame clones appear in the TCRdb table, and some are missing; sequencing was by immunoSEQ multiplex PCR. Of a few hundred thousand clones listed, 70% to 85% were seen once; the top ten hold under 3.5%. Material: PBMCs or T cells enriched from blood (not recorded which). The source is a woman aged 60-75 years who had recovered from COVID-19. The CDR3 runs from the conserved cysteine through the conserved F or W. D genes are given only for firm matches. Rows may omit the clone size; those that give it use once, few, many or a size class.

DNA: TGTGCCAGCAGGGCCCGGGACAGATTAAACTATGGCTACACCTTC
CDR3: CASRARDRLNYGYTF
J: TRBJ1-2
size: NA
D: TRBD1
V: TRBV27

DNA: TGTGCCAGCAGCTTAATTGGGAGGACTGAAGCTTTCTTT
CDR3: CASSLIGRTEAFF
J: TRBJ1-1
size: NA
D: NA
V: TRBV7-3

DNA: TGTGCCAGCAGCTTGGCCAGCGGGGGGTCCTGGGAGCAGTACTTC
CDR3: CASSLASGGSWEQYF
J: TRBJ2-7
size: NA
D: TRBD2
V: TRBV5-4

DNA: TGCGCCAGCAGCCAAGGCGCGAACACCGGGGAGCTGTTTTTT
CDR3: CASSQGANTGELFF
J: TRBJ2-2
size: NA
D: NA
V: TRBV4-3

DNA: TGTGCCAGCAGTTACTCGGTGGGGGCTGTTGAAAAACTGTTTTTT
CDR3: CASSYSVGAVEKLFF
J: TRBJ1-4
size: few
D: NA
V: TRBV6-5

DNA: TGTGCCCACGCGGCGGTGAACACTGAAGCTTTCTTT
CDR3: CAHAAVNTEAFF
J: TRBJ1-1
size: NA
D: NA
V: TRBV10-3

DNA: TGTGCCAGCAGCACAAGGACAGGCGGAAACACCATATATTTT
CDR3: CASSTRTGGNTIYF
J: TRBJ1-3
size: NA
D: TRBD1
V: TRBV9

DNA: TGTGCCGATTCCTCCGGACAGGGGTACAATGAGCAGTTCTTC
CDR3: CADSSGQGYNEQFF
J: TRBJ2-1
size: NA
D: TRBD1
V: TRBV2

DNA: TGTGCCAGCAGCTTAGCCAGCCAAGAGACCCAGTACTTC
CDR3: CASSLASQETQYF
J: TRBJ2-5
size: NA
D: NA
V: TRBV11-2

DNA: TGCGCCAGCAGCCTCGGACAGGGAGAACTCAACGAGCAGTACTTC
CDR3: CASSLGQGELNEQYF
J: TRBJ2-7
size: NA
D: TRBD1
V: TRBV5-1

DNA: TGTGCCAGTAGTACTGGACAGGGGGACTACGAGCAGTACTTC
CDR3: CASSTGQGDYEQYF
J: TRBJ2-7
size: NA
D: TRBD1
V: TRBV19

DNA: TGTGCCACCAGCAGAGATAGGGGGCGTAGCCTCACAGATACGCAGTATTTT
CDR3: CATSRDRGRSLTDTQYF
J: TRBJ2-3
size: NA
D: TRBD1
V: TRBV15

DNA: TGTGCCAGCAGCTTAATGCCTAGCGGGGGGAGTTCAGATACGCAGTATTTT
CDR3: CASSLMPSGGSSDTQYF
J: TRBJ2-3
size: NA
D: TRBD2
V: TRBV7-3

DNA: TGTGCCAGCAGCCAACAGGGGGCTTATGGAAACACCATATATTTT
CDR3: CASSQQGAYGNTIYF
J: TRBJ1-3
size: NA
D: TRBD1
V: TRBV14

DNA: TGTGCCAGCAGCAAGGACAGGGAGCAGTACTTC
CDR3: CASSKDREQYF
J: TRBJ2-7
size: NA
D: TRBD1
V: TRBV27

DNA: TGTGCTAGTGGTGGGGACACAAGAGAGACCCAGTACTTC
CDR3: CASGGDTRETQYF
J: TRBJ2-5
size: few
D: NA
V: TRBV12-5

DNA: TGTGCCAGCAGCGTGACAGGGGGAAACACTGAAGCTTTCTTT
CDR3: CASSVTGGNTEAFF
J: TRBJ1-1
size: NA
D: TRBD1
V: TRBV3-1/TRBV3-2

DNA: TGCGCCAGCAGCTGGACTAGCGGTCTCCAAGAGACCCAGTACTTC
CDR3: CASSWTSGLQETQYF
J: TRBJ2-5
size: once
D: TRBD2
V: TRBV5-1

DNA: TGTGCCAGCAGCCCCGGGACAGGGAACCACTACGAGCAGTACTTC
CDR3: CASSPGTGNHYEQYF
J: TRBJ2-7
size: NA
D: TRBD1
V: TRBV11-3

DNA: TGTGCCAGCTCACCATCGACAGGGGCGGAAGGCTACACCTTC
CDR3: CASSPSTGAEGYTF
J: TRBJ1-2
size: NA
D: TRBD1
V: TRBV18

DNA: TGTGCCAGCAGTAGAACGGACAGGAGATCAGTCGGCTACACCTTC
CDR3: CASSRTDRRSVGYTF
J: TRBJ1-2
size: NA
D: TRBD1
V: TRBV6-2/TRBV6-3

DNA: TGTGCCAGCAGCCGAATAGGGGACAATCAGCCCCAGCATTTT
CDR3: CASSRIGDNQPQHF
J: TRBJ1-5
size: NA
D: NA
V: TRBV6-5